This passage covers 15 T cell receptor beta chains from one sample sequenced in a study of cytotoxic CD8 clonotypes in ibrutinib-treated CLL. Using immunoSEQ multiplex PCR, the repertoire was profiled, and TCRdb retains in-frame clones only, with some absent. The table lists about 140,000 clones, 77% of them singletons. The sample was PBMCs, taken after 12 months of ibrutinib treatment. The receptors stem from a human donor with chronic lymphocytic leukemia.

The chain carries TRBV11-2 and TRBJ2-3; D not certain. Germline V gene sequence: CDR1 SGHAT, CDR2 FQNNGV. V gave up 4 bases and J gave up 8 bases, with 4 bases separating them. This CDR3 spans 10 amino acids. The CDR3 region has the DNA TGTGCCAGCAGCTCCTCTACGCAGTATTTT. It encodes CASSSSTQYF.

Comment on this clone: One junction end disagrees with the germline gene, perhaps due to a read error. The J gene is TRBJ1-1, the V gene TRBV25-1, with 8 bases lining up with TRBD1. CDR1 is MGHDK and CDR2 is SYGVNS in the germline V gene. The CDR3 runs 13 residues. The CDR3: CASSESYRGKCPF. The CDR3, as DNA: TGTGCCAGCAGTGAATCTTACAGGGGGAAGTGTCCCTTT.

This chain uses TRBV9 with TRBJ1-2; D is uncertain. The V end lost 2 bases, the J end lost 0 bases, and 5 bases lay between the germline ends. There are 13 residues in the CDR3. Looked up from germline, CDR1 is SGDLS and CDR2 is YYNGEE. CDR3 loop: CASSVTSNYGYTF. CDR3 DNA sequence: TGTGCCAGCAGCGTGACGTCTAACTATGGCTACACCTTC.

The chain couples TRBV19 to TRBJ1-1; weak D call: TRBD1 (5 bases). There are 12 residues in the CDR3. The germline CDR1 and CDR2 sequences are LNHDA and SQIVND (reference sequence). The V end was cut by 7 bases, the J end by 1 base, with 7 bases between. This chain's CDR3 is CASNGGNTEAFF. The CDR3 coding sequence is TGTGCCAGTAACGGGGGGAACACTGAAGCTTTCTTT.

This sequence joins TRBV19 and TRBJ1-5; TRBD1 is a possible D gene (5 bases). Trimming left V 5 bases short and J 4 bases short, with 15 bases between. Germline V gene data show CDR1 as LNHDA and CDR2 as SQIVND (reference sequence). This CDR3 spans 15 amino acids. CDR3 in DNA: TGTGCCAGTAGTGTGCGGAGGGGAGCGAATCAGCCCCAGCATTTT. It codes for CASSVRRGANQPQHF.

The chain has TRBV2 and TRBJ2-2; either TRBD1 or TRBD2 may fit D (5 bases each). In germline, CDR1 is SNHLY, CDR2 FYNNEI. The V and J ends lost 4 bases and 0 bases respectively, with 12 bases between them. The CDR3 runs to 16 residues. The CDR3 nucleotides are TGTGCCAGCAGTGTGGTGGGGGTTCCGAACACCGGGGAGCTGTTTTTT. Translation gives CASSVVGVPNTGELFF.

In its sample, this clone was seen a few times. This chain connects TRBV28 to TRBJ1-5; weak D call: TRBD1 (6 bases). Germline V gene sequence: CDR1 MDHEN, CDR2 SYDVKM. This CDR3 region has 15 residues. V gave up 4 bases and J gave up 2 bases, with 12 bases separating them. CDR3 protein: CASSSRQVGNQPQHF. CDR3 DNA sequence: TGTGCCAGCAGTTCCCGACAGGTCGGCAATCAGCCCCAGCATTTT.

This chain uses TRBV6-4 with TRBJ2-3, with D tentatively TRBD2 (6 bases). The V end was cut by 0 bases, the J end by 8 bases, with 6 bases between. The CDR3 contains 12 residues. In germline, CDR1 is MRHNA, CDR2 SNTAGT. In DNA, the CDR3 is TGTGCCAGCAGTGACTCGGGAGGTACGCAGTATTTT. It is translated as CASSDSGGTQYF.

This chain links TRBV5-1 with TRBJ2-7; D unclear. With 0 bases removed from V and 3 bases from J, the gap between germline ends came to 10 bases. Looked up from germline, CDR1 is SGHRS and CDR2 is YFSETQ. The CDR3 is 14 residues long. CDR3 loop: CASSLAEGIYEQYF. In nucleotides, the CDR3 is TGCGCCAGCAGCTTGGCCGAAGGAATCTACGAGCAGTACTTC.

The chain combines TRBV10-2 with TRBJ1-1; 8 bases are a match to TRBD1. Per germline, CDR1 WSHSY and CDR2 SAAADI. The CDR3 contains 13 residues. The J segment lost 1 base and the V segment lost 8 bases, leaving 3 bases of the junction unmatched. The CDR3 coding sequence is TGCGCCAGCGAAGACAGGGGGAACACTGAAGCTTTCTTT. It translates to CASEDRGNTEAFF.

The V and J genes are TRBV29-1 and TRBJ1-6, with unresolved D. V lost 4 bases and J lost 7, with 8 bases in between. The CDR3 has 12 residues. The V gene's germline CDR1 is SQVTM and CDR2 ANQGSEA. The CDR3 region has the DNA TGCAGCGTTGGGTCCGGCAATTCACCCCTCCACTTT. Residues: CSVGSGNSPLHF.

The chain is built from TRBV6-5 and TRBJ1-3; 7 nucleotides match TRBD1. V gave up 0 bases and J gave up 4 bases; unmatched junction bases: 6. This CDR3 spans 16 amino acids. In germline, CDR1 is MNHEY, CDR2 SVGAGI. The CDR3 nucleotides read TGTGCCAGCAGTTACTCGATCGGGACAGTGGGAAACACCATATATTTT. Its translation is CASSYSIGTVGNTIYF.

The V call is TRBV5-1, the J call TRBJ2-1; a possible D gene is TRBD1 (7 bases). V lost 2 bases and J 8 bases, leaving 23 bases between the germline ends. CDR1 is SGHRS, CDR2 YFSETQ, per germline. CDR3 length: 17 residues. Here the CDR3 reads CASSFRQGGTPVDEQFF. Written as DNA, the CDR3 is TGCGCCAGCAGCTTCCGACAGGGCGGGACCCCTGTCGATGAGCAGTTCTTC.

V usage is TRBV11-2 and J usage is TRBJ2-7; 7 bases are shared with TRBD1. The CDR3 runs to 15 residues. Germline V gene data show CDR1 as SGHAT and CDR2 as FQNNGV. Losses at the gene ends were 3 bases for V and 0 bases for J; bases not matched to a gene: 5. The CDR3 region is CASSFYRDSSYEQYF. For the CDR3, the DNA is TGTGCCAGCAGCTTCTACCGGGACAGCTCCTACGAGCAGTACTTC.

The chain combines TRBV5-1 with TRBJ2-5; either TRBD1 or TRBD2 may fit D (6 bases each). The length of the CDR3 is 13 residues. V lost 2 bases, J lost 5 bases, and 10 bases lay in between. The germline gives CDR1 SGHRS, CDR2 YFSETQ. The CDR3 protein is CASSLGGYETQYF. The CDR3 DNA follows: TGCGCCAGCAGCTTAGGGGGGTATGAGACCCAGTACTTC.